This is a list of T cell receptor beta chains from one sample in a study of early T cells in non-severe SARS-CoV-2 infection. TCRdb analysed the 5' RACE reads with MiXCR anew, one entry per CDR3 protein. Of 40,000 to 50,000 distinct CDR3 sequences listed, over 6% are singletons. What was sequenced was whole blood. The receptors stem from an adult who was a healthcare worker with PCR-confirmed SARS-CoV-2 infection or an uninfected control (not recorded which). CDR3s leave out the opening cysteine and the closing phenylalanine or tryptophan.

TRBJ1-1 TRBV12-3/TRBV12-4 ASTRGGGEAF
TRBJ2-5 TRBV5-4 ASSLGGGGETQY
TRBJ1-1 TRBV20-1 SANGQGATAEAF
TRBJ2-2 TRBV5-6 ASSWLRGTGELF
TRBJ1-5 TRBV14 ASSQQGGPQH
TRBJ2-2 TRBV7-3 ASSPGQTNTGELF
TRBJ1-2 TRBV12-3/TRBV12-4 ASAITGQDYGYT
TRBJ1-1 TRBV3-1 ASSLQGLNTEAF
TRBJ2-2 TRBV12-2 ASRRLTPKRVAGELF
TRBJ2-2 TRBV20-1 SAWTSGGAGELF
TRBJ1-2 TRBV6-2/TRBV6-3 ASNHRGYGYT
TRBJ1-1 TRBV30 AWSVAGVSTEAF
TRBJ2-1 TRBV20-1 SADRSGGNEQF
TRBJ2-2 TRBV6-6 ASSYPRDPQDANTGELF
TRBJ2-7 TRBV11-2 ASSLGSVGEQY
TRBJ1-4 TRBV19 ASMGAANEKLF
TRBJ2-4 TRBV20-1 SASPYAGDKNIQY
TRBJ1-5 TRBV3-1 ASSHGQGLSNQPQH
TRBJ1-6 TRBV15 ATSRDMTNSPLH
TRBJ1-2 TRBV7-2 ASSSVSSPNYGYT
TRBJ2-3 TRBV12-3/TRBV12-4 ASSSTGRTDTQY
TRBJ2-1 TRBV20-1 SAHTGTAYNEQF
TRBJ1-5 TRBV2 ASSGGQGVGNQPQH
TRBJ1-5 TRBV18 ASSHGALESNQPQH
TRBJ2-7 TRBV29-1 SVEENLGLASYEQY
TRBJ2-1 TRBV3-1 ASSLQGAGEQF
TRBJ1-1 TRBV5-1 ASSLPLKNTEAF
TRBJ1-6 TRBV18 ASSPPAGGWDSPLH
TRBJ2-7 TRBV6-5 ASRTTKSGGGYEQY
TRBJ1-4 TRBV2 ASSLRGRGEKLF
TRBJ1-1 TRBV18 ASSLQDQNTEAF
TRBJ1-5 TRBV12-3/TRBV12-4 ASSLTPAGNQPQH
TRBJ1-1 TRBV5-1 ASSLGPEAF
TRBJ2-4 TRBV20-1 SARVRPKNIQY
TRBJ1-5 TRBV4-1 ASSQDRDPNQPQH
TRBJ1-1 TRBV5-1 ASSVWTGLGTEAF
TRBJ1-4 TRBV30 AWNRDNEKLF
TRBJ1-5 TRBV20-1 SASTGNQPQH
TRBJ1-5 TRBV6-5 ASSYSYGDSNQPQH
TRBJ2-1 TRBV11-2 ASSLGRASRSVYNEQF
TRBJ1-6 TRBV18 ASSPEDRNPNSPLH
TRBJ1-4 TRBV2 ASVRVAGLSTNEKLF
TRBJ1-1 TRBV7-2 ASSLSRVTEAF
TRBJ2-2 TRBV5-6 ASSFLTNTGELF
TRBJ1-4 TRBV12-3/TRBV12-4 ASSPTNEKLF
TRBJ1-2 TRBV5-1 ASSIGQGRYGYT
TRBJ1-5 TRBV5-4 ASSFGSQPQH
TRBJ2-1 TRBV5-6 ASSLAGLARYNEQF
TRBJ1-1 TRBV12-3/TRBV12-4 ASSLQGEAF
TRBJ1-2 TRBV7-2 ASSPDRDRVFGYT
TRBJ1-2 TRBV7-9 ASRPYRSTEGLYGYT
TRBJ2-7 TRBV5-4 ASGLSDEQY